A single sample is the source of the 8 T cell receptor beta chains below, sequenced in a study of radiation and T cells in renal cell carcinoma. Time point noted: blood 4 weeks post-SBRT, at nephrectomy. Treatment defined: 15 Gy SBRT to primary tumor, nephrectomy 4 weeks later. The protocol was immunoSEQ multiplex PCR, while the TCRdb copy is restricted to in-frame clones and leaves out a portion. The sample includes about 100,000 clones, around 84% seen only once; the top ten take roughly 7.9%. The sequenced sample was blood, obtained from a patient whose treatment included radiotherapy and nephrectomy. These receptors all stem from a man between 60 and 70 years old with renal cell carcinoma.

The rearrangement joins TRBV6-5 to TRBJ2-4; D is possibly TRBD1 (6 bases). Per germline, CDR1 MNHEY and CDR2 SVGAGI. The V end was cut by 4 bases, the J end by 7 bases, with 20 bases between. The CDR3 is made up of 16 amino acids. The CDR3 here is CASSLEPRGAGNIQYF. In DNA, the CDR3 is TGTGCCAGCAGTTTGGAACCCAGGGGCGCAGGGAACATTCAGTACTTC.

This clone was recorded many times. The genes are TRBV5-1 and TRBJ2-3; 10 nucleotides line up with TRBD2. V lost 0 bases and J lost 2; bases outside the gene matches: 9. The CDR3 loop spans 18 amino acids. Germline loops: CDR1 SGHRS, CDR2 YFSETQ. The DNA of the CDR3 is TGCGCCAGCAGCTTGGACCGTAGCGGGAGGAGGAACACAGATACGCAGTATTTT. As protein: CASSLDRSGRRNTDTQYF.

J is TRBJ1-1 and V is TRBV6-5; D is unresolved. The CDR3 is 12 residues long. CDR1 MNHEY and CDR2 SVGAGI come from the germline V gene. Deletions cut 4 bases from V and 2 bases from J, with 5 bases between. CDR3 protein: CASSSVNTEAFF. CDR3 DNA sequence: TGTGCCAGCAGTTCCGTCAACACTGAAGCTTTCTTT.

The J gene is TRBJ2-7, the V gene TRBV5-1, with D tentatively TRBD1 (6 bases). The germline V and J ends were trimmed by 4 bases and 0 bases, with 20 bases remaining between them. The CDR3 length is 17 residues. Germline V gene sequence: CDR1 SGHRS, CDR2 YFSETQ. CDR3 amino acids: CASSRTGSLAISYEQYF. The CDR3 region has the DNA TGCGCCAGCAGCCGTACAGGGAGTCTGGCTATCTCCTACGAGCAGTACTTC.

The CDR3 protein is CASSPLSGASTDTQYF. Here the CDR3 DNA reads TGTGCCAGCAGTCCCCTCAGCGGGGCTAGCACAGATACGCAGTATTTT. This rearrangement joins TRBV25-1 to TRBJ2-3; 7 nucleotides agree with TRBD2. V was pared by 5 bases and J by 0 bases, with 8 bases of the junction left unmatched. This CDR3 region has 16 residues. CDR1 is MGHDK and CDR2 is SYGVNS in the germline V gene.

V is TRBV28 and J is TRBJ2-7; tentative D call: TRBD2 (6 bases). Germline CDR1 reads MDHEN; CDR2 reads SYDVKM. CDR3 length equals 15 residues. The V gene lost 6 bases and the J gene lost 4 bases, with 19 bases spanning the gap. CDR3 sequence: CASREIGREGYEQYF. For the CDR3, the DNA is TGTGCCAGCAGAGAGATCGGGCGGGAAGGGTACGAGCAGTACTTC.

The chain uses TRBV19 and TRBJ2-7; D is unclear. The CDR3 is 13 residues long. From germline, CDR1 is LNHDA and CDR2 SQIVND (reference sequence). V lost 3 bases and J lost 4, with 10 bases in between. The CDR3 DNA reads TGTGCCAGTAGTATGATGCCTCGGTACGAGCAGTACTTC. This encodes CASSMMPRYEQYF.

Remarks on this clone: The sample holds other DNA sequences that translate to the same CDR3. The CDR3 coding sequence is TGCGCCAGCAGCCAAGATAGGCATGGCTACACCTTC. Protein: CASSQDRHGYTF. The chain employs TRBV4-3 and TRBJ1-2; D gene ambiguous. Germline CDR1 and CDR2: LGHNA and YSLEER. V lost 0 bases to trimming and J lost 6 bases, with 5 bases between them. The CDR3 has 12 amino acids.